The rows below give T cell receptor beta chains drawn from one sample of a study of blood T cell repertoires in COVID-19. Repertoires were generated with immunoSEQ multiplex PCR, while TCRdb's copy carries only in-frame clones and drops some. The repertoire holds hundreds of thousands of clones, with approximately 89% as singletons. Sequencing was performed on peripheral blood. These receptors originate from a woman aged 18-30 years who had recovered from COVID-19. Each CDR3 is given with its conserved first and last residue. The D gene is left open where the match is weak. The listing skips clone size in some rows; elsewhere it reads once, few, many or a size class.

V	D	J	size	DNA	CDR3
TRBV5-4	NA	TRBJ2-5	NA	TGTGCCAGCAGCTTCTATAGCGGACAAGAGACCCAGTACTTC	CASSFYSGQETQYF
TRBV20-1	TRBD1	TRBJ2-1	few	TGCAGTGCTAGTGTCGGGACAGGGTACAATGAGCAGTTCTTC	CSASVGTGYNEQFF
TRBV19	NA	TRBJ1-3	NA	TGTGCCAGTAGTATCCCACCGAGCTCTGGAAACACCATATATTTT	CASSIPPSSGNTIYF
TRBV18	TRBD2	TRBJ2-3	NA	TGTGCCAGCTCTCCAACTCTCCCTAGCGGGAGTGGAGATACGCAGTATTTT	CASSPTLPSGSGDTQYF
TRBV9	TRBD2	TRBJ2-1	NA	TGTGCCAGCAGCGTAGAGGGACTAGCGGGACTCACAGCCCACAATGAGCAGTTCTTC	CASSVEGLAGLTAHNEQFF
TRBV27	TRBD1	TRBJ1-1	NA	TGTGCCAGCAGTTTAGAGGGAGGACAGGGCACTGAAGCTTTCTTT	CASSLEGGQGTEAFF
TRBV4-3	NA	TRBJ1-5	NA	TGCGCCAGCAGCCTCGACTCCCATAGCAATCAGCCCCAGCATTTT	CASSLDSHSNQPQHF
TRBV18	NA	TRBJ2-2	NA	TGTGCCAGCTCACCATGGGCCAACGTGGGGGGCACCGGGGAGCTGTTTTTT	CASSPWANVGGTGELFF
TRBV6-5	NA	TRBJ1-4	NA	TGTGCCAGCAGCCAGGGGTGGGTTCCTAATGAAAAACTGTTTTTT	CASSQGWVPNEKLFF
TRBV29-1	TRBD1	TRBJ1-1	NA	TGCAGCGTCACTGACAGGGGAGTCGACACTGAAGCTTTCTTT	CSVTDRGVDTEAFF
TRBV4-3	NA	TRBJ2-6	NA	TGCGCCAGCAGCCCAAGATACCGACAGGTCGACTCTGGGGCCAACGTCCTGACTTTC	CASSPRYRQVDSGANVLTF
TRBV27	TRBD2	TRBJ2-2	few	TGTGCCAGCAGTATAAATCCATGGACTAGCGAAGCCGGGGAGCTGTTTTTT	CASSINPWTSEAGELFF
TRBV3-1/TRBV3-2	NA	TRBJ2-5	NA	TGTGCCAGCAGGGCATCAGAGACCCAGTACTTC	CASRASETQYF
TRBV30	NA	TRBJ2-3	NA	TGTGCCTGGAGAGGGACACCGACCACAGATACGCAGTATTTT	CAWRGTPTTDTQYF
TRBV10-3	TRBD2	TRBJ2-2	once	TGTGCCATCAGTGAACTAGCGGGAGTGGCCGGGGAGCTGTTTTTT	CAISELAGVAGELFF
TRBV6-1	TRBD2	TRBJ2-3	NA	TGTGCCAGCAGTGATAGGTGGACTAGCGGGAGAGTCACAGATACGCAGTATTTT	CASSDRWTSGRVTDTQYF
TRBV11-3	TRBD2	TRBJ2-1	NA	TGTGCCAGCAGCTCATTACTGAGCGGGAGGGGCAATGAGCAGTTCTTC	CASSSLLSGRGNEQFF
TRBV7-9	NA	TRBJ1-4	NA	TGTGCCAGCAGCTCAGACCCGGGGGGTGCAACTAATGAAAAACTGTTTTTT	CASSSDPGGATNEKLFF
TRBV4-3	NA	TRBJ1-1	once	TGCGCCAGCAGCCCCCGTTCTCAGGCGAACACTGAAGCTTTCTTT	CASSPRSQANTEAFF
TRBV7-8	TRBD1	TRBJ1-1	few	TGTGCCAGCAGCTGGACAGGGACGGGGGGCACTGAAGCTTTCTTT	CASSWTGTGGTEAFF
TRBV4-3	TRBD1	TRBJ2-3	NA	TGCGCCAGCAGCCACGGACAGGGCTGGACAGATACGCAGTATTTT	CASSHGQGWTDTQYF
TRBV3-1/TRBV3-2	TRBD2	TRBJ2-3	once	TGTGCCAGCAGCCAAGAAGGGACGCTAGCGGGAGGGCCGACAGATACGCAGTATTTT	CASSQEGTLAGGPTDTQYF
TRBV7-2	NA	TRBJ1-1	NA	TGTGCCAGCAGCTTAGGACGGGGTAACACTGAAGCTTTCTTT	CASSLGRGNTEAFF